This entry lists 21 T cell receptor beta chains sequenced from one sample in a study of T cells in Graves' hyperthyroidism and ophthalmopathy. RNA transcripts gave rise to amplified TCR beta CDR3 regions. A set of HTBI primers served as the primers for a first-round RT-PCR of the TCR CDR3. TCRdb redid the calling of the multiplex PCR reads with MiXCR, one entry per CDR3 protein. The profile shows about 720,000 distinct CDR3 sequences, about 15% of them singletons. Sequenced input: blood. Source of these receptors: a man between 18 and 29 years old with Graves' hyperthyroidism.

Comments on this clonotype: A read error may explain this, as a much larger clone is one base away. This sequence joins TRBV7-9 and TRBJ2-4; D is perhaps TRBD2 (6 bases). Germline values: CDR1 SEHNR, CDR2 FQNEAQ (reference sequence). CDR3 length: 19 residues. Deletions cut 4 bases from V and 1 base from J, with 23 bases between. In nucleotides, the CDR3 is TGTGCCAGCAGCTCAACACCGGGACTTAATGGCGTGGCCAAAAACATTCAGTACTTC. This gives the protein CASSSTPGLNGVAKNIQYF.

In its sample, this clonotype was seen many times. The gene calls are TRBV12-3 or TRBV12-4 and TRBJ2-1; tentatively, D is TRBD2 (6 bases). The CDR3 covers 13 residues. V lost 6 bases and J 4 bases, leaving 10 bases between the germline ends. The CDR3 DNA reads as TGTGCCAGCAGAGCCGGGAGATACAATGAGCAGTTCTTC. Its translation: CASRAGRYNEQFF.

The table lists this clonotype with a few counts. In DNA form, the CDR3 reads TGCAGCTCGAACGCGGGAGGTACCGGGGAGCTGTTTTTT. This translates into CSSNAGGTGELFF. J is TRBJ2-2 and V is TRBV29-1; 8 positions match TRBD2. With 8 bases clipped from V and 5 bases from J, the junction kept 7 bases outside the gene matches. This CDR3 comprises 13 residues. CDR1 and CDR2 (germline): SQVTM, ANQGSEA.

The chain employs TRBV4-3 and TRBJ1-5; possible D gene TRBD1, 5 bases. Germline V gives CDR1 LGHNA, CDR2 YSLEER. Trimming took off 0 bases at V and 1 base at J, with 10 bases between the two ends. The CDR3 runs 16 residues. CDR3 sequence: CASSQDQGGSNQPQHF. Written as DNA, the CDR3 is TGCGCCAGCAGCCAAGACCAGGGCGGGAGCAATCAGCCCCAGCATTTT.

The V call is TRBV27, the J call TRBJ1-2; D gene unclear. V was shortened by 6 bases and J by 7 bases, with 15 bases between the two germline ends. This CDR3 region has 13 residues. CDR1 and CDR2 from the germline V gene are MNHEY and SMNVEV (reference sequence). The CDR3 here is CASSHGPPRGYTF. CDR3 in DNA: TGTGCCAGCAGCCACGGCCCGCCTCGTGGCTACACCTTC.

The gene calls are TRBV29-1 and TRBJ2-1, with 7 nucleotides matching TRBD2. J was trimmed by 1 base and V by 0 bases; bases with no gene match: 3. The CDR3 has 15 residues. Germline CDR1 and CDR2: SQVTM and ANQGSEA. The CDR3 DNA is TGCAGCGTTGAAGATCGGGGGGTATCCTACAATGAGCAGTTCTTC. Its translation is CSVEDRGVSYNEQFF.

This clonotype has just a few counts. The chain carries TRBV5-1 and TRBJ1-4; no clear D gene. The germline V gene has CDR1 SGHRS and CDR2 YFSETQ. CDR3 length: 15 amino acids. V was clipped by 5 bases and J by 4 bases, with 15 bases between them. The CDR3 here is CASSPPRADNEKLFF. DNA for the CDR3: TGCGCCAGCAGTCCCCCCCGGGCCGATAATGAAAAACTGTTTTTT. Looking up the rest from reference TRBV5-1 and TRBJ1-4 gives the full variable domain: KAGVTQTPRYLIKTRGQQVTLSCSPISGHRSVSWYQQTPGQGLQFLFEYFSETQRNKGNFPGRFSGRQFSNSRSEMNVSTLELGDSALYLCASSPPRADNEKLFFGSGTQLSVL.

Remarks on this clonotype: A read error may explain this, as a much larger clone is one base away. The chain employs TRBV30 and TRBJ2-7; perhaps TRBD2 as D (6 bases). V dropped 6 bases and J dropped 3 bases, with 12 bases sitting between them. Germline V gene lookup returns CDR1 GTSNPN and CDR2 SVGIG (reference sequence). CDR3 length: 12 amino acids. The CDR3 DNA is TGTGCCTGCCGTATGGGGGGCTACGAGCAGTACTTC. It encodes CACRMGGYEQYF.

This chain links TRBV19 with TRBJ1-2; D is uncertain. Trimming shortened V by 4 bases and J by 4 bases, and 7 bases separated the two germline ends. Germline assignment: CDR1 LNHDA and CDR2 SQIVND (reference sequence). The CDR3 extends over 12 amino acids. The CDR3 here is CASSTPGYGYTF. CDR3 nucleotide sequence: TGTGCCAGTAGTACCCCTGGCTATGGCTACACCTTC.

The CDR3 DNA reads TGTGCCAGCAAACCTCAACAGGTTTCCTACGAGCAGTACTTC. Amino acids: CASKPQQVSYEQYF. The gene calls are TRBV6-1 and TRBJ2-7, with D possibly matching TRBD1 (5 bases). The ends were cut back, 7 bases at V and 1 base at J, with 14 bases in the middle. CDR3 length: 14 amino acids. From germline, CDR1 is MNHNS and CDR2 SASEGT.

The chain carries TRBV12-3 or TRBV12-4 and TRBJ1-5, with D perhaps matching TRBD1 (6 bases). The CDR3 covers 14 residues. The ends were cut back, 5 bases at V and 1 base at J, with 9 bases in the middle. CDR3 sequence: CASSKTGSNQPQHF. Written as DNA, the CDR3 is TGTGCCAGCAGTAAAACAGGGAGCAATCAGCCCCAGCATTTT.

This sequence joins TRBV9 and TRBJ2-5; 9 positions agree with TRBD2. This CDR3 is 16 amino acids long. In germline, CDR1 is SGDLS, CDR2 YYNGEE. With 4 bases clipped from V and 5 bases from J, the junction kept 12 bases outside the gene matches. In nucleotides, the CDR3 is TGTGCCAGCAGCCTCGGCGGTAGCGGGAGCGGTGAGACCCAGTACTTC. This translates into CASSLGGSGSGETQYF.

The chain is built from TRBV27 and TRBJ2-2; D is uncertain. The CDR3 contains 16 residues. The germline gives CDR1 MNHEY, CDR2 SMNVEV (reference sequence). V shed 3 bases and J shed 0 bases, with 11 bases lying between them. The CDR3, as DNA: TGTGCCAGCAGTTTCTCGCTGACGGCGAACACCGGGGAGCTGTTTTTT. Amino acid sequence: CASSFSLTANTGELFF.

The sample holds many counts of this clonotype. The J gene is TRBJ1-2, the V gene TRBV28, with D uncertain. There are 13 residues in the CDR3. The V gene lost 7 bases and the J gene lost 3 bases, with 12 bases spanning the gap. Germline CDR1 reads MDHEN; CDR2 reads SYDVKM. CDR3: CASTTRSYYGYTF. CDR3 nucleotides: TGTGCCAGCACCACGAGGAGCTACTATGGCTACACCTTC.

This clonotype was detected a few times. It is likely a read error: a sequence one base away is far more abundant. V gene TRBV10-3 combines with J gene TRBJ2-3; no clear D. Between the trimmed V and J ends, which lost 5 bases and 2 bases, there was a span of 2 bases. Germline CDR1 is ENHRY and CDR2 is SYGVKD. This CDR3 comprises 11 residues. The CDR3 nucleotides read TGTGCCATCAGTACCACAGATACGCAGTATTTT. Protein product: CAISTTDTQYF.

J is TRBJ2-3 and V is TRBV7-2, with D unclear. CDR3 size: 13 residues. Trimming cost V 5 bases and J 5 bases, with 11 bases left between them. Germline loops: CDR1 SGHTA, CDR2 FQGNSA. CDR3 residues: CASSRPPGDTQYF. Written as DNA, the CDR3 is TGTGCCAGCAGCCGCCCTCCGGGAGATACGCAGTATTTT.

This clonotype was seen many times. The chain uses TRBV2 and TRBJ2-1; the D is unclear. This CDR3 is 12 amino acids long. Germline assignment: CDR1 SNHLY and CDR2 FYNNEI. The V end was cut by 8 bases, the J end by 7 bases, with 12 bases between. The CDR3 sequence: CASFASRNEQFF. The DNA of the CDR3 is TGTGCCAGCTTCGCCTCGAGGAATGAGCAGTTCTTC.

The chain joins TRBV5-1 to TRBJ2-4, with D possibly TRBD2 on 6 matching bases. The CDR3 has 16 residues. Germline V gives CDR1 SGHRS, CDR2 YFSETQ. The germline V and J ends were trimmed by 4 bases and 6 bases, with 20 bases remaining between them. CDR3 residues: CASSREEQAPGNIQYF. CDR3 nucleotide sequence: TGCGCCAGCAGCAGGGAGGAGCAGGCACCAGGAAACATTCAGTACTTC.

Only a few counts were recorded for this clonotype. The chain uses TRBV28 and TRBJ2-7; 9 bases match TRBD1. Trimming at V came to 3 bases and at J to 4 bases, leaving 7 bases not matched to a gene. CDR1 and CDR2 from the germline V gene are MDHEN and SYDVKM. The CDR3 has 15 amino acids. CDR3 nucleotide sequence: TGTGCCAGCAGTTTGGGGGGGACAGGGAGATACGAGCAGTACTTC. The encoded protein is CASSLGGTGRYEQYF.

This clonotype was counted many times. V and J are TRBV7-2 and TRBJ2-5, with 7 bases lining up with TRBD2. Germline lookup yields CDR1 SGHTA and CDR2 FQGNSA. Unmatched junction bases numbered 7, after V lost 5 bases and J lost 4 bases. This CDR3 is 14 amino acids long. This chain's CDR3 is CASSLMGGRETQYF. CDR3 nucleotides: TGTGCCAGCAGCCTAATGGGCGGGAGAGAGACCCAGTACTTC.

This clonotype was counted ten times or more. The gene calls are TRBV28 and TRBJ2-7; no reliable D call. Germline values: CDR1 MDHEN, CDR2 SYDVKM. The CDR3 covers 13 residues. V lost 3 bases and J lost 3, with 9 bases in between. The CDR3 region is CASSLGGRYEQYF. The CDR3 DNA reads as TGTGCCAGCAGTTTGGGCGGACGCTACGAGCAGTACTTC.